This TCR beta chain was recorded in a study of blood T cells in healthy people across ages. V was cut by 3 bases and J by 1 base, with 9 bases left in between. Germline values: CDR1 SGHDN, CDR2 FVKESK. The CDR3 spans 14 residues. This clonotype has more than one count but fewer than ten. Primed by a sample-barcoded 5' primer and a J-beta primer mix, a second PCR proceeded for roughly 6 to 12 cycles. Via MiXCR, TCRdb re-called the 5' RACE reads, giving one row per CDR3 protein. The data hold roughly 1.5 million distinct CDR3 sequences, with roughly two fifths observed a single time. V is TRBV14 and J is TRBJ1-1, with D tentatively TRBD1 (6 bases). Material for sequencing was blood. The source is a woman younger than 30 in good health. CDR3 amino acids: CASSQRGANTEAFF. CDR3 sequence (DNA): TGTGCCAGCAGCCAGAGGGGGGCGAACACTGAAGCTTTCTTT.